Below are 20 T cell receptor beta chains sequenced from a single sample in a study of T-cell memory formation after mild COVID-19. MiXCR, run by TCRdb on the 5' RACE reads, gives a single entry per CDR3 protein. This table has some 300,000 distinct CDR3 sequences, roughly a fifth appearing once. The specimen sequenced was PBMCs or a T cell subset sorted from them (not recorded which). These receptor sequences come from a young man who had mild COVID-19 (a few samples of this study predate the infection). Cell type and time point are not known.

The rearrangement links TRBV28 to TRBJ1-4; 7 bases are a match to TRBD1. The V segment lost 10 bases and the J segment 13 bases; nucleotides outside the gene matches: 15. Germline-derived CDR1 and CDR2 are MDHEN and SYDVKM. The CDR3 contains 13 residues. The CDR3 sequence: CATQGQGQIPLFF. Written as DNA, the CDR3 is TGTGCCACCCAAGGGCAGGGACAGATTCCACTGTTTTTT.

The CDR3 DNA is TGCAGTGCTAGGGGCTTGGTGGGGTACGAGCAGTACTTC. It is translated as CSARGLVGYEQYF. This sequence joins TRBV20-1 and TRBJ2-7; D gene uncertain. Germline V gene sequence: CDR1 DFQATT, CDR2 SNEGSKA (reference sequence). Trimming took 3 bases from V and 4 from J, leaving 13 bases between them. This CDR3 contains 13 residues.

This chain links TRBV6-1 with TRBJ1-5; D uncertain. CDR1 MNHNS and CDR2 SASEGT come from the germline V gene. This CDR3 region has 15 residues. V was pared by 3 bases and J by 2 bases, with 11 bases between. The CDR3 here is CASSEIWQGNQPQHF. CDR3 DNA: TGTGCCAGCAGTGAGATCTGGCAGGGCAATCAGCCCCAGCATTTT.

This clonotype has just a few counts. The V call is TRBV6-5, the J call TRBJ2-7; D unclear. V was cut by 7 bases and J by 3 bases, with 13 bases left in between. Germline V gene data show CDR1 as MNHEY and CDR2 as SVGAGI. CDR3 length equals 13 residues. The CDR3 DNA follows: TGTGCCAGCACAGCCCCCGGCCGCTACGAGCAGTACTTC. It yields the protein CASTAPGRYEQYF.

The chain has TRBV20-1 and TRBJ1-6, with a tentative D call TRBD1 (5 bases). V lost 5 bases to trimming and J lost 13 bases, with 15 bases between them. This CDR3 has 12 residues. The germline CDR1 and CDR2 sequences are DFQATT and SNEGSKA (reference sequence). The CDR3 DNA is TGCAGTGCTGCCCCGGGGGGAGGGCCCCTCCACTTT. Translation: CSAAPGGGPLHF.

This chain links TRBV19 with TRBJ2-7, with D maybe TRBD2 (6 bases). The CDR3 is 14 residues long. The germline V gene encodes CDR1 LNHDA and CDR2 SQIVND (reference sequence). Between the trimmed V and J ends, which lost 4 bases and 2 bases, there was a span of 12 bases. CDR3 DNA: TGTGCCAGTAGTAGGGGACTTGGCCCCTACGAGCAGTACTTC. It codes for CASSRGLGPYEQYF.

This clonotype has more than one count but fewer than ten. V is TRBV5-1 and J is TRBJ1-4; TRBD1 agrees at 8 bases. CDR1 is SGHRS and CDR2 is YFSETQ in the germline V gene. The length of the CDR3 is 15 residues. Losses at the gene ends were 2 bases for V and 3 bases for J; bases not matched to a gene: 3. The CDR3 coding sequence is TGCGCCAGCAGCTTTCAGGGGGCGGCTAATGAAAAACTGTTTTTT. Encoded protein: CASSFQGAANEKLFF.

This rearrangement joins TRBV7-9 to TRBJ1-1; no reliable D call. V was shortened by 2 bases and J by 4 bases, with 11 bases between the two germline ends. Germline assignment: CDR1 SEHNR and CDR2 FQNEAQ (reference sequence). The CDR3 has 14 amino acids. This CDR3 reads CASSLYQVGTEAFF. The CDR3 DNA follows: TGTGCCAGCAGCTTATATCAGGTGGGCACTGAAGCTTTCTTT.

This clonotype has more than one count but fewer than ten. The chain employs TRBV4-2 and TRBJ1-4, with a possible D match to TRBD1 (5 bases). The CDR3 totals 15 residues. Germline values: CDR1 LGHNA, CDR2 YNFKEQ. Between the trimmed V and J ends, which lost 1 base and 6 bases, there was a span of 12 bases. CDR3 bases: TGTGCCAGCAGCCAAGGGGGACTCCAGGATGAAAAACTGTTTTTT. This sequence encodes CASSQGGLQDEKLFF.

This chain uses TRBV20-1 with TRBJ1-1; D ambiguous. The V and J ends lost 0 bases and 0 bases respectively, with 5 bases between them. This CDR3 is built from 13 residues. The germline gives CDR1 DFQATT, CDR2 SNEGSKA (reference sequence). CDR3 sequence reads: CSAREAMNTEAFF. The CDR3 DNA is TGCAGTGCTAGAGAAGCCATGAACACTGAAGCTTTCTTT.

This sequence joins TRBV5-1 and TRBJ2-1, with 7 nucleotides matching TRBD1. CDR1 is SGHRS, CDR2 YFSETQ, per germline. There are 12 residues in the CDR3. J gave up 9 bases and V 5 bases, and 5 bases lay outside the gene matches. The CDR3 bases are TGCGCCAGCAGTAAGGGGGCGTTTGAGCAGTTCTTC. Protein product: CASSKGAFEQFF.

The V and J genes are TRBV24-1 and TRBJ2-5; 7 bases map to TRBD1. The length of the CDR3 is 14 residues. Germline V gene data show CDR1 as KGHDR and CDR2 as SFDVKD. V was pared by 2 bases and J by 2 bases, with 1 base of the junction left unmatched. The CDR3 bases are TGTGCCACCAGTGATTCAGGGGGTCAAGAGACCCAGTACTTC. Protein product: CATSDSGGQETQYF.

This clonotype was counted between two and nine times. The chain employs TRBV6-6 and TRBJ2-1; perhaps TRBD1 as D (6 bases). CDR3 length: 13 residues. Trimming cost V 4 bases and J 9 bases, with 13 bases left between them. Germline assignment: CDR1 MNHNY and CDR2 SVGAGI (reference sequence). The CDR3 loop is CASSSYRAGEQFF. In DNA, the CDR3 is TGTGCCAGCAGTTCCTACAGGGCCGGTGAGCAGTTCTTC.

As concerns this clonotype: It may be a read error: a sequence one base away is much more abundant. The V and J genes are TRBV5-1 and TRBJ1-4; D is uncertain. Germline CDR1 and CDR2: SGHRS and YFSETQ. V gave up 1 base and J gave up 9 bases, with 10 bases separating them. This CDR3 spans 13 amino acids. The CDR3 bases are TGCGCCAGCAGCTTGATCCGTGATAAAAAACTGTTTTTT. Its translation is CASSLIRDKKLFF.

The chain recombines TRBV27 with TRBJ1-1; D is ambiguous. Trimming cost V 0 bases and J 10 bases, with 15 bases left between them. Looked up from germline, CDR1 is MNHEY and CDR2 is SMNVEV (reference sequence). There are 14 residues in the CDR3. CDR3 sequence: CASSLSAVSLGAFF. The CDR3 DNA follows: TGTGCCAGCAGTTTATCGGCAGTCTCCTTAGGAGCTTTCTTT.

This chain uses TRBV4-3 with TRBJ2-7; D not certain. Germline V gives CDR1 LGHNA, CDR2 YSLEER. The germline V and J ends were trimmed by 4 bases and 3 bases, with 19 bases remaining between them. There are 16 residues in the CDR3. In nucleotides, the CDR3 is TGCGCCAGCAGCCTGAGCGCCGGGTTTAAGGACTACGAGCAGTACTTC. It translates to CASSLSAGFKDYEQYF.

J is TRBJ1-6 and V is TRBV7-2, with D maybe TRBD1 (5 bases). Germline CDR1 is SGHTA and CDR2 is FQGNSA. Trimming pared 7 bases from V and 7 bases from J, leaving 14 bases between. The CDR3 covers 14 residues. This CDR3 is CASTHGGVNSPLHF. The CDR3 DNA is TGTGCCAGCACCCATGGGGGGGTAAATTCACCCCTCCACTTT.

This chain connects TRBV11-3 to TRBJ2-7, with D maybe TRBD2 (5 bases). The CDR3 has 15 residues. Germline V gives CDR1 SGHNT, CDR2 YENEEA. Trimming shortened V by 4 bases and J by 2 bases, and 15 bases separated the two germline ends. The CDR3 sequence is CASSSRAVGTYEQYF. CDR3 in DNA: TGTGCCAGCAGCTCCCGCGCCGTCGGGACCTACGAGCAGTACTTC.

This clonotype has just a few counts. V gene TRBV4-3 combines with J gene TRBJ1-1; the D gene is possibly TRBD1 (6 bases). Germline V lookup: CDR1 LGHNA, CDR2 YSLEER. V was cut by 4 bases and J by 6 bases, with 15 bases left in between. The CDR3 spans 14 residues. The CDR3 bases are TGCGCCAGCAGCCGAGATACAGGGTTCTCTGAAGCTTTCTTT. Protein: CASSRDTGFSEAFF.

V gene TRBV27 combines with J gene TRBJ2-5, with D uncertain. The CDR3 totals 15 residues. The germline V gene encodes CDR1 MNHEY and CDR2 SMNVEV (reference sequence). The V end lost 1 base, the J end lost 0 bases, and 9 bases lay between the germline ends. The DNA for the CDR3 is TGTGCCAGCAGTTTATTTGTCAGTGACCAAGAGACCCAGTACTTC. It translates to CASSLFVSDQETQYF.